Each of the 32 T cell receptor beta chains below was sequenced from the same sample in a study of T-cell reconstitution after alpha-beta-depleted transplantation in children. Preparation of the TCRbeta library was carried out with unique molecular identifiers. TCRdb independently ran MiXCR on the PCR reads; one entry per CDR3 protein. Altogether approximately 800,000 distinct CDR3 sequences are present, 15% to 20% being singletons, with the ten largest covering 5%. The sequencing used PBMCs, mostly from graft donor cells, collected 360 days after TCRalphabeta/CD19-depleted stem cell transplant. Source of these receptors: a male patient younger than 18 who had a stem cell transplant for acute lymphoblastic leukemia, so the T cells may come from the graft donor.

V gene TRBV27 combines with J gene TRBJ2-5; no clear D. Trimming shortened V by 6 bases and J by 4 bases, and 18 bases separated the two germline ends. The CDR3 has 15 residues. The germline V gene has CDR1 MNHEY and CDR2 SMNVEV (reference sequence). The CDR3 sequence: CASRTWTISGETQYF. For the CDR3, the DNA is TGTGCCAGCAGAACATGGACCATTTCGGGAGAGACCCAGTACTTC.

The gene calls are TRBV20-1 and TRBJ2-1, with 9 nucleotides matching TRBD2. V dropped 3 bases and J dropped 4; count of bases not matched to a gene: 7. This CDR3 has 15 amino acids. Germline loops: CDR1 DFQATT, CDR2 SNEGSKA (reference sequence). CDR3 DNA sequence: TGCAGTGCTAGGGCGGGAGGGCCGAATTACAATGAGCAGTTCTTC. Its protein product is CSARAGGPNYNEQFF.

This chain connects TRBV5-1 to TRBJ1-1; D is undetermined. Germline lookup yields CDR1 SGHRS and CDR2 YFSETQ. The CDR3 is 15 amino acids. With 4 bases removed from V and 0 bases from J, the gap between germline ends came to 13 bases. The CDR3 nucleotides read TGCGCCAGCAGCCTCCTGGGGAGGTTGAACACTGAAGCTTTCTTT. It yields the protein CASSLLGRLNTEAFF. Full variable domain (missing parts from reference TRBV5-1 and TRBJ1-1): KAGVTQTPRYLIKTRGQQVTLSCSPISGHRSVSWYQQTPGQGLQFLFEYFSETQRNKGNFPGRFSGRQFSNSRSEMNVSTLELGDSALYLCASSLLGRLNTEAFFGQGTRLTVV.

This clonotype came up a few times. The chain has TRBV7-8 and TRBJ2-7; D uncertain. This CDR3 is built from 13 residues. V lost 3 bases to trimming and J lost 5 bases, with 11 bases between them. The germline CDR1 and CDR2 sequences are SGHVS and FQNEAQ. The CDR3 sequence is CASSFSAVDEQYF. CDR3 bases: TGTGCCAGCAGCTTCTCCGCGGTCGACGAGCAGTACTTC.

This clonotype was detected many times. V usage is TRBV5-1 and J usage is TRBJ2-7, with D possibly matching TRBD2 (5 bases). The CDR3 covers 12 residues. Between the trimmed V and J ends, which lost 5 bases and 4 bases, there was a span of 10 bases. Germline lookup yields CDR1 SGHRS and CDR2 YFSETQ. CDR3 bases: TGCGCCAGCAGGAAGGAGGTTTACGAGCAGTACTTC. Translating it yields CASRKEVYEQYF.

A few counts support this clonotype. The gene calls are TRBV21-1 and TRBJ2-2; the listed D gene, TRBD1, was not tested against the DNA. TRBV21-1 corresponds to a pseudogene. The CDR3 is 21 residues long. CDR3 region: CASSKKWGQIPQPRNTGELFF. The DNA of the CDR3 is TGTGCCAGCAGCAAAAAATGGGGACAGATCCCTCAACCCCGCAACACCGGGGAGCTGTTTTTT.

This clonotype has just a few counts. This sequence joins TRBV7-3 and TRBJ2-3, with 7 bases lining up with TRBD1. V lost 5 bases to trimming and J lost 5 bases; unmatched junction nucleotides: 7. The germline V gene has CDR1 SGHTA and CDR2 FQGTGA. This CDR3 has 14 amino acids. The CDR3 spells CASSPGGEEDTQYF. The CDR3, as DNA: TGTGCCAGCAGCCCAGGGGGAGAGGAAGATACGCAGTATTTT.

This clonotype appeared a few times. The chain is built from TRBV19 and TRBJ2-1; 7 bases map to TRBD2. The CDR3 covers 14 residues. CDR1 is LNHDA and CDR2 is SQIVND in the germline V gene (reference sequence). J gave up 3 bases and V 7 bases, and 6 bases lay outside the gene matches. The CDR3, as DNA: TGTGCCAGTAAATGGACTAGAAGCTACAATGAGCAGTTCTTC. Protein sequence: CASKWTRSYNEQFF.

The chain combines TRBV27 with TRBJ2-1, with D possibly matching TRBD2 (5 bases). Trimming took off 4 bases at V and 2 bases at J, with 18 bases between the two ends. The CDR3 has 17 amino acids. Per germline, CDR1 MNHEY and CDR2 SMNVEV (reference sequence). CDR3 DNA: TGTGCCAGCAGTTCCCCTCGGGGAGCGGTACCCTACAATGAGCAGTTCTTC. Amino acid sequence: CASSSPRGAVPYNEQFF.

This clonotype was found many times. J is TRBJ2-6 and V is TRBV12-3 or TRBV12-4, with D hard to call. The CDR3 is made up of 13 amino acids. V lost 6 bases, J lost 1 base, and 4 bases lay in between. The CDR3 is CASRLSGANVLTF. The CDR3 bases are TGTGCCAGCAGGTTATCTGGGGCCAACGTCCTGACTTTC.

This clonotype occurred a few times. The CDR3 bases are TGTGCCAGCAGTAGCCGGGACAGGGCTACCTACGAGCAGTACTTC. Translation: CASSSRDRATYEQYF. The chain recombines TRBV6-1 with TRBJ2-7; 9 bases map to TRBD1. Germline CDR1 reads MNHNS; CDR2 reads SASEGT. This CDR3 is 15 amino acids long. J lost 2 bases, V lost 5 bases, and 7 bases had no gene match.

The CDR3 nucleotides read TGCAGCGTTGAGCCTATCCAAGAGACCCAGTACTTC. This codes for CSVEPIQETQYF. This chain links TRBV29-1 with TRBJ2-5; D call uncertain. The V end lost 3 bases, the J end lost 1 base, and 6 bases lay between the germline ends. There are 12 residues in the CDR3. Germline CDR1 SQVTM, CDR2 ANQGSEA. The variable domain in full, with the rest retrieved from reference TRBV29-1 and TRBJ2-5, is SAVISQKPSRDICQRGTSLTIQCQVDSQVTMMFWYRQQPGQSLTLIATANQGSEATYESGFVIDKFPISRPNLTFSTLTVSNMSPEDSSIYLCSVEPIQETQYFGPGTRLLVL.

This clonotype was found a few times. The rearrangement uses TRBV15 and TRBJ2-5; 7 bases line up with TRBD1. Looked up from germline, CDR1 is LNHNV and CDR2 is YYDKDF (reference sequence). V lost 2 bases, J lost 5 bases, and 8 bases stayed unmatched. The CDR3 runs to 15 residues. CDR3 nucleotide sequence: TGTGCCACCAGCAGACCAGGGGGAAGAAGGGAGACCCAGTACTTC. Translation: CATSRPGGRRETQYF. Full variable domain (remainder filled in from reference TRBV15 and TRBJ2-5): DAMVIQNPRYQVTQFGKPVTLSCSQTLNHNVMYWYQQKSSQAPKLLFHYYDKDFNNEADTPDNFQSRRPNTSFCFLDIRSPGLGDTAMYLCATSRPGGRRETQYFGPGTRLLVL.

This clonotype was observed many times. The rearrangement links TRBV19 to TRBJ2-3; no reliable D call. V was shortened by 8 bases and J by 0 bases, with 6 bases between the two germline ends. The CDR3 runs 12 residues. Germline V gives CDR1 LNHDA, CDR2 SQIVND (reference sequence). The CDR3 DNA follows: TGTGCCAGTCGCGCTAGCACAGATACGCAGTATTTT. This gives the protein CASRASTDTQYF.

V and J are TRBV10-3 and TRBJ2-3, with a possible D match to TRBD1 (5 bases). Germline V CDR1 and CDR2: ENHRY, SYGVKD. Trimming removed 2 bases from V and 5 bases from J, with 17 bases in between. The CDR3 is 16 residues long. The CDR3 DNA follows: TGTGCCATCAGTGAGCCCAGGGCCCTACGGCAAGATACGCAGTATTTT. Its translation is CAISEPRALRQDTQYF.

This clonotype came up a few times. This rearrangement joins TRBV5-1 to TRBJ1-1; D gene unclear. Germline values: CDR1 SGHRS, CDR2 YFSETQ. This CDR3 has 18 residues. The CDR3 loop is CSSSTTAGAFFGKYEAFF. The CDR3 nucleotides read TGCTCTAGCTCAACTACAGCAGGAGCTTTTTTCGGGAAATATGAAGCTTTCTTT.

Remarks on this clonotype: The final CDR3 position lacks the conserved phenylalanine or tryptophan, pointing to a likely read error. J is TRBJ1-1 and V is TRBV5-1; D unresolved. The germline V and J ends were trimmed by 3 bases and 1 base, with 16 bases remaining between them. The germline V gene has CDR1 SGHRS and CDR2 YFSETQ. The CDR3 spans 16 residues. In nucleotides, the CDR3 is TGCGCCAGCAGCTGGATGGTACGGGGAACGAACACTGAAGCTTTCCTT. Residues: CASSWMVRGTNTEAFL.

This chain connects TRBV29-1 to TRBJ2-2; D ambiguous. The CDR3 covers 13 residues. CDR1 and CDR2 (germline): SQVTM, ANQGSEA. Trimming removed 7 bases from V and 0 bases from J, with 9 bases in between. CDR3 amino acids: CSGFLANTGELFF. DNA for the CDR3: TGCAGCGGTTTTCTAGCGAACACCGGGGAGCTGTTTTTT.

The V call is TRBV5-5, the J call TRBJ1-5; a weak D match, TRBD1 (6 bases). V lost 4 bases to trimming and J lost 5 bases, with 13 bases between them. This CDR3 spans 14 amino acids. Germline CDR1 is SGHKS and CDR2 is YYEKEE (reference sequence). The CDR3 sequence: CASSPGHQYQPQHF. As DNA, the CDR3 is TGTGCCAGCAGCCCGGGACATCAGTATCAGCCCCAGCATTTT.

The CDR3 here is CASSFDRATNEKLFF. CDR3 coding DNA: TGTGCCAGCAGCTTCGACCGGGCGACTAATGAAAAACTGTTTTTT. The chain is built from TRBV11-2 and TRBJ1-4; no firm D call. V was cut by 3 bases and J by 2 bases, with 10 bases left in between. The CDR3 is 15 amino acids. In germline, CDR1 is SGHAT, CDR2 FQNNGV.

The J gene is TRBJ2-2, the V gene TRBV7-8; D not certain. V lost 10 bases and J 5 bases, leaving 8 bases between the germline ends. This CDR3 region has 11 residues. Germline assignment: CDR1 SGHVS and CDR2 FQNEAQ. The CDR3 sequence: CATTPTGELFF. CDR3 DNA sequence: TGTGCCACGACACCGACCGGGGAGCTGTTTTTT.

This clonotype has a count of ten or more. The chain has TRBV7-8 and TRBJ2-1; 13 bases align to TRBD2. Germline values: CDR1 SGHVS, CDR2 FQNEAQ. J gave up 7 bases and V 0 bases, and 12 bases lay outside the gene matches. The CDR3 loop spans 19 amino acids. The CDR3 reads CASSLAPRTSGSFRNEQFF. The DNA for the CDR3 is TGTGCCAGCAGCTTAGCGCCGCGGACTAGCGGGAGTTTCCGGAATGAGCAGTTCTTC. The complete variable domain, with remaining parts taken from reference TRBV7-8 and TRBJ2-1, reads GAGVSQSPRYKVAKRGQDVALRCDPISGHVSLFWYQQALGQGPEFLTYFQNEAQLDKSGLPSDRFFAERPEGSVSTLKIQRTQQEDSAVYLCASSLAPRTSGSFRNEQFFGPGTRLTVL.

The chain has TRBV12-3 or TRBV12-4 and TRBJ2-1; a possible D gene is TRBD1 (5 bases). Trimming took off 0 bases at V and 13 bases at J, with 10 bases between the two ends. The CDR3 length is 12 residues. CDR3 amino acids: CASSLALDIQFF. The DNA for the CDR3 is TGTGCCAGCAGTTTAGCGTTGGACATCCAGTTCTTC.

This clonotype turned up a few times. CDR3 nucleotide sequence: TGTGCCAGCAGCCCATGGGGCATTCGGTACCAAGAGACCCAGTACTTC. Its protein is CASSPWGIRYQETQYF. This chain uses TRBV7-9 with TRBJ2-5; weak D call: TRBD1 (5 bases). Germline CDR1 and CDR2: SEHNR and FQNEAQ (reference sequence). Trimming took off 5 bases at V and 0 bases at J, with 16 bases between the two ends. The CDR3 totals 16 residues. The variable domain in full, completed from reference TRBV7-9 and TRBJ2-5, reads DTGVSQNPRHKITKRGQNVTFRCDPISEHNRLYWYRQTLGQGPEFLTYFQNEAQLEKSRLLSDRFSAERPKGSFSTLEIQRTEQGDSAMYLCASSPWGIRYQETQYFGPGTRLLVL.

Notes on this clonotype: Compared with germline, one end of the junction differs, possibly owing to a read error. This rearrangement joins TRBV4-1 to TRBJ2-1; no reliable D call. The CDR3 totals 13 residues. The germline V gene has CDR1 MGHRA and CDR2 YSYEKL. The chain's CDR3 is CASGQVVYNEQFF. The CDR3 region has the DNA TGCGCCAGCGGCCAAGTGGTGTACAATGAGCAGTTCTTC.

This clonotype has more than one count but fewer than ten. This chain uses TRBV15 with TRBJ1-1; D call uncertain. Between the trimmed V and J ends, which lost 1 base and 6 bases, there was a span of 6 bases. The CDR3 has 12 residues. Germline lookup yields CDR1 LNHNV and CDR2 YYDKDF (reference sequence). In nucleotides, the CDR3 is TGTGCCACCAGCAGAGTAGGTCCTGAAGCTTTCTTT. Its protein product is CATSRVGPEAFF.

This clonotype was recorded a few times. This chain joins TRBV18 and TRBJ1-2; D ambiguous. CDR1 is KGHSH and CDR2 is LQKENI in the germline V gene. The CDR3 runs to 13 residues. The V gene lost 6 bases and the J gene lost 4 bases, with 12 bases spanning the gap. CDR3: CASSRETGYGYTF. The CDR3 DNA follows: TGTGCCAGCTCCCGGGAGACGGGCTATGGCTACACCTTC.

The chain joins TRBV5-1 to TRBJ2-3; TRBD2 matches at 8 bases. CDR3 length: 16 amino acids. Germline CDR1 SGHRS, CDR2 YFSETQ. The J segment lost 4 bases and the V segment lost 0 bases, leaving 7 bases of the junction unmatched. The CDR3 protein is CASSLGSSGSPDTQYF. CDR3 coding DNA: TGCGCCAGCAGCTTGGGGTCCAGCGGGAGCCCAGATACGCAGTATTTT.

The V call is TRBV7-9, the J call TRBJ2-7, with unresolved D. Trimming left V 2 bases short and J 6 bases short, with 14 bases between. Germline CDR1 SEHNR, CDR2 FQNEAQ (reference sequence). The CDR3 consists of 14 residues. The CDR3 coding sequence is TGTGCCAGCAGCTTATATGCGAGTGGTTCCGAGCAGTACTTC. Residues: CASSLYASGSEQYF.

V and J are TRBV25-1 and TRBJ2-7, with TRBD1 as a possible D gene (6 bases). The V and J ends lost 6 bases and 0 bases respectively, with 15 bases between them. The CDR3 contains 15 residues. CDR1 is MGHDK, CDR2 SYGVNS, per germline. The CDR3 here is CASSGDNAYSYEQYF. The DNA for the CDR3 is TGTGCCAGCAGCGGGGACAACGCATACTCCTACGAGCAGTACTTC.

J is TRBJ2-5 and V is TRBV7-6, with 7 bases lining up with TRBD2. Germline V CDR1 and CDR2: SGHVS, FNYEAQ. The CDR3 sequence is 18 residues long. V shed 1 base, J shed 1 base, and the junction held 12 bases outside the gene matches. This chain's CDR3 is CASSLVGEGTHSQETQYF. DNA for the CDR3: TGTGCCAGCAGCTTAGTTGGGGAGGGGACCCACTCCCAAGAGACCCAGTACTTC.

This sequence joins TRBV6-1 and TRBJ2-5; TRBD2 aligns across 14 bases. From germline, CDR1 is MNHNS and CDR2 SASEGT. V shed 5 bases, J shed 4 bases, and the junction held 12 bases outside the gene matches. The CDR3 covers 18 residues. CDR3 sequence (DNA): TGTGCCAGCAGTCCCCCGGGACTAGCGGGAGCTCTCGGAGAGACCCAGTACTTC. Translation gives CASSPPGLAGALGETQYF.